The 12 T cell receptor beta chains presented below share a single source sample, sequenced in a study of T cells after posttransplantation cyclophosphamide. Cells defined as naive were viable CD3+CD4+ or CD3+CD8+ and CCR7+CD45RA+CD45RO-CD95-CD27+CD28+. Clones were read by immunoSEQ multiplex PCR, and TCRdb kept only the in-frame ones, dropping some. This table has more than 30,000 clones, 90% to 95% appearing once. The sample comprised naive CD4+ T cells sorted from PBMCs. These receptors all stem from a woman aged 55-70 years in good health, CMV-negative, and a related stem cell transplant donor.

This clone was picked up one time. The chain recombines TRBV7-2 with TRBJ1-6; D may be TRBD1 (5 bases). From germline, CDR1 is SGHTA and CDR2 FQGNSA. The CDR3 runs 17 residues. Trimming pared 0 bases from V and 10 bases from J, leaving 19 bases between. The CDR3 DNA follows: TGTGCCAGCAGCTTAGCAACAGGAAATAATAATAGGTCACCCCTCCACTTT. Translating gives CASSLATGNNNRSPLHF.

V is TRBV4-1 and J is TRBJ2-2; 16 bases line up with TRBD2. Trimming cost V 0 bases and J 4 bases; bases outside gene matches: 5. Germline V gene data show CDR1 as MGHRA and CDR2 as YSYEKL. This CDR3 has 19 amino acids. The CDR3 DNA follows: TGCGCCAGCAGCCAAGAGCCGGGACTAGCGGGGGGGCCCACCGGGGAGCTGTTTTTT. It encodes CASSQEPGLAGGPTGELFF.

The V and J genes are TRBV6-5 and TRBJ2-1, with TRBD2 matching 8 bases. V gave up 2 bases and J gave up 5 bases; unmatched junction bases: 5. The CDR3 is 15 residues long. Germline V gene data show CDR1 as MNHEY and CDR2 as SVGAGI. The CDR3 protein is CASSYAGGINNEQFF. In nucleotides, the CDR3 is TGTGCCAGCAGTTACGCGGGGGGCATAAACAATGAGCAGTTCTTC.

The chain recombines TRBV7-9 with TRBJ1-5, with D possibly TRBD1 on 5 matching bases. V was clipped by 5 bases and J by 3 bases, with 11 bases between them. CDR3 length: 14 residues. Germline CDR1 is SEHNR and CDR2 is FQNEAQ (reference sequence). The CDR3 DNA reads TGTGCCAGCAGCGAGACAGACTCCAATCAGCCCCAGCATTTT. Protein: CASSETDSNQPQHF.

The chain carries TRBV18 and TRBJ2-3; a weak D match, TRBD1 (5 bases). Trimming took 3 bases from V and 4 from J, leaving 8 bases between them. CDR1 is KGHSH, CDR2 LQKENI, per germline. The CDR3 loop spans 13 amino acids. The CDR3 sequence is CASSPSRADTQYF. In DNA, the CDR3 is TGTGCCAGCTCACCCTCCAGGGCAGATACGCAGTATTTT.

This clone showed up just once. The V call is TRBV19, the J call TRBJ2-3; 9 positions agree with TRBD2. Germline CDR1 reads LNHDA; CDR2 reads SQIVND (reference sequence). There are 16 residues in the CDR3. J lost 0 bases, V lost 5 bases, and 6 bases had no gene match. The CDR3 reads CASSPKLAGSTDTQYF. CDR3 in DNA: TGTGCCAGTAGTCCCAAGCTAGCGGGAAGCACAGATACGCAGTATTTT.

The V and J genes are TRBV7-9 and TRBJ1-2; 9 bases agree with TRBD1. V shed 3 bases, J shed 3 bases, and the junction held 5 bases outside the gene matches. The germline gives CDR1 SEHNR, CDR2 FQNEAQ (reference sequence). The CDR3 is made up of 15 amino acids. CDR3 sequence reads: CASSLMDRGYYGYTF. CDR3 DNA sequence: TGTGCCAGCAGCTTGATGGACAGGGGATACTATGGCTACACCTTC.

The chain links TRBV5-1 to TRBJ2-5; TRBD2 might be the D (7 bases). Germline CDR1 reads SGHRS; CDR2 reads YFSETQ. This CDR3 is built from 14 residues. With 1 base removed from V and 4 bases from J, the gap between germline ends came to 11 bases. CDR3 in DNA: TGCGCCAGCAGCTTGAGGGGGGGCCGAGAGACCCAGTACTTC. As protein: CASSLRGGRETQYF.

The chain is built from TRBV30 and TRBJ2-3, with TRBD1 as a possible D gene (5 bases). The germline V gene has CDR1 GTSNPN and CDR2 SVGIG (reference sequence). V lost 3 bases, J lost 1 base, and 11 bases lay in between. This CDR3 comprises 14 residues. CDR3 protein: CAWSRVVGTDTQYF. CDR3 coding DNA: TGTGCCTGGAGCAGGGTGGTGGGCACAGATACGCAGTATTTT.

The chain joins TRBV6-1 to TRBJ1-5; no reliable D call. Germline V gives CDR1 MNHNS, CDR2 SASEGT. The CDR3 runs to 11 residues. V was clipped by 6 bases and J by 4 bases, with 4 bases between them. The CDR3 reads CASSQNQPQHF. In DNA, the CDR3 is TGTGCCAGCAGCCAGAATCAGCCCCAGCATTTT.

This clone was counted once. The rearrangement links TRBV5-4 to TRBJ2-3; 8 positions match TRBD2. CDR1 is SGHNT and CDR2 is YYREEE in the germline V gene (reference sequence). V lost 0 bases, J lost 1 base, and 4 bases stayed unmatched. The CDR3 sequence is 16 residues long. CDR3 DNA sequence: TGTGCCAGCAGCTTGGGGGCGGGAGGACGCACAGATACGCAGTATTTT. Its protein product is CASSLGAGGRTDTQYF.

This CDR3 reads CASSLPGQGTYEQYF. The CDR3 DNA follows: TGCGCCAGCAGCTTGCCGGGACAGGGCACCTACGAGCAGTACTTC. The chain uses TRBV4-1 and TRBJ2-5, with TRBD1 matching 9 bases. The J call is doubtful: the DNA matches TRBJ2-7 better. Germline loops: CDR1 MGHRA, CDR2 YSYEKL. The CDR3 loop spans 15 amino acids.